Given below is one T cell receptor (beta chain) in context. The target antigen is unknown. The entry originates in a study of cytomegalovirus exposure and HLA in healthy donors. The ends were cut back, 5 bases at V and 4 bases at J, with 17 bases in the middle. The CDR3 sequence is 15 residues long. Germline-derived CDR1 and CDR2 are SGHVS and FNYEAQ. Whole-study results and caveats: Prior analysis indicated that the majority of TCR beta V segments exhibited productivity approximately 87% or approximately 30% of the time. A later analysis linked some 17,000 TCR beta sequences to HLA alleles at 0.05 false discovery rate. A later analysis appeared to link common viral pathogens to several of the most significant clusters.

In the PCR, 60 Vbeta and 13 Jbeta primers were used. As processed by the authors: Some 11 million of the 60 million to 80 million unique TCR beta chains counted in a later analysis were shared. Data came from immunoSEQ multiplex PCR; TCRdb stores just in-frame clones and leaves some out. V and J calls and clone size are given by that table; D and trimming were obtained from the DNA. Seen here are roughly 170,000 clones, roughly 80% observed once, and the top ten hold 0.65% to 0.75%. Sequenced input: PBMCs. This chain links TRBV7-6 with TRBJ1-1; tentatively, D is TRBD1 (5 bases). The clonotype originates from a boy under 18 in good health and CMV-seronegative. The CDR3 DNA reads as TGTGCCAGCAGCGTCAAGCTCGGGGGGTTCACTGAAGCTTTCTTT. Protein sequence: CASSVKLGGFTEAFF.